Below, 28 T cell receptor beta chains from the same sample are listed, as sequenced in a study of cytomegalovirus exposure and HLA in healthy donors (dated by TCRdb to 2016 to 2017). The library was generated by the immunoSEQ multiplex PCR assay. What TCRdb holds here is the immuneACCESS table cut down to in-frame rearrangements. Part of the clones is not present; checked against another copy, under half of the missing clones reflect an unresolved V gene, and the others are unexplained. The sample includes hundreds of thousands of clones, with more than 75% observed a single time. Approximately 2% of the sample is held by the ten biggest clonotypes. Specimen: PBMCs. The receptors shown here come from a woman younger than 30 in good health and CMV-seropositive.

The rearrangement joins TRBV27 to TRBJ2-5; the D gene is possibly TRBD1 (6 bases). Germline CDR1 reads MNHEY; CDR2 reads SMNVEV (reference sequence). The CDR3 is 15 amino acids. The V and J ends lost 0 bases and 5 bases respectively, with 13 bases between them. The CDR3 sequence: CASSLSVGGWETQYF. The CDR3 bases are TGTGCCAGCAGTTTATCGGTAGGGGGATGGGAGACCCAGTACTTC.

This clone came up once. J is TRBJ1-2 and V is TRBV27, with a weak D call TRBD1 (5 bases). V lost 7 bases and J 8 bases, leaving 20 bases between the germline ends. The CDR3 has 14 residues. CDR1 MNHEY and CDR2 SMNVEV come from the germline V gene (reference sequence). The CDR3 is CASKLAGAGLGYTF. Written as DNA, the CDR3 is TGTGCCAGCAAACTAGCCGGGGCAGGGCTGGGCTACACCTTC.

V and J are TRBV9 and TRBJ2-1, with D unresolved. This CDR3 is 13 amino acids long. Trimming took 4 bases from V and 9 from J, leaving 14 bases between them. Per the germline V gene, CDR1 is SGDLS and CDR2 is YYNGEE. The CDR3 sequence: CASSISLRSEQFF. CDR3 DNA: TGTGCCAGCAGCATTAGCCTGAGGAGTGAGCAGTTCTTC.

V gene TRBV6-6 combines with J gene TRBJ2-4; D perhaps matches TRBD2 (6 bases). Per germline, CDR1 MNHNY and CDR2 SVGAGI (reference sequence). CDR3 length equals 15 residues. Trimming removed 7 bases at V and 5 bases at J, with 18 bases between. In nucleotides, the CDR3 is TGTGCCAGCACCCCGGGGGTAAGACTGGAAAACATTCAGTACTTC. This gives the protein CASTPGVRLENIQYF.

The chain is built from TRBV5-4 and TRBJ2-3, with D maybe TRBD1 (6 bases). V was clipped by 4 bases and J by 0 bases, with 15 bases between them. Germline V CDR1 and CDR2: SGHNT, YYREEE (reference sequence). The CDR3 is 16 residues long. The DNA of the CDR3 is TGTGCCAGCAGCCCAGGACAGTTGGGGAGCACAGATACGCAGTATTTT. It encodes CASSPGQLGSTDTQYF.

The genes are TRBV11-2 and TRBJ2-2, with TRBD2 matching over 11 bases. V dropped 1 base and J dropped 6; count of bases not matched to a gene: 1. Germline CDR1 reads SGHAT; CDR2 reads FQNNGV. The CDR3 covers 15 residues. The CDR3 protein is CASSLVGLAAGELFF. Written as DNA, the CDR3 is TGTGCCAGCAGCTTAGTGGGACTAGCGGCCGGGGAGCTGTTTTTT.

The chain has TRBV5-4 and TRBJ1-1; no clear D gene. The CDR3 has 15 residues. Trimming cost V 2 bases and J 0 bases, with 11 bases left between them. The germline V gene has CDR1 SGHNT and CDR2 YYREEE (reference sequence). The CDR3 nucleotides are TGTGCCAGCAGCTTTTCGAACAGACTGAACACTGAAGCTTTCTTT. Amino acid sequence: CASSFSNRLNTEAFF.

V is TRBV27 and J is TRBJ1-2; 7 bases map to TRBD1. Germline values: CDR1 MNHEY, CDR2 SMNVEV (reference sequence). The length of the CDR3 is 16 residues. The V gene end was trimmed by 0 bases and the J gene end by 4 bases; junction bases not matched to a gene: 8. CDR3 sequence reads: CASSLSSSGQLYGYTF. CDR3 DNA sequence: TGTGCCAGCAGTTTATCGTCGTCGGGACAGCTCTATGGCTACACCTTC.

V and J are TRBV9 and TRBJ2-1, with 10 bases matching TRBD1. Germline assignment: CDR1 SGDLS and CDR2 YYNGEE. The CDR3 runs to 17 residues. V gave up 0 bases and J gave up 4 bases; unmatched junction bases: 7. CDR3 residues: CASSVGDRGAGYNEQFF. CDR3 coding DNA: TGTGCCAGCAGCGTAGGGGACAGGGGTGCGGGATACAATGAGCAGTTCTTC.

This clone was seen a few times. Here the CDR3 reads CASSQDQRGVNTEAFF. The DNA for the CDR3 is TGCGCCAGCAGCCAAGATCAACGGGGGGTGAACACTGAAGCTTTCTTT. V usage is TRBV4-1 and J usage is TRBJ1-1, with D possibly being TRBD1 (5 bases). The germline V and J ends were trimmed by 0 bases and 0 bases, with 11 bases remaining between them. CDR1 MGHRA and CDR2 YSYEKL come from the germline V gene. This CDR3 has 16 amino acids.

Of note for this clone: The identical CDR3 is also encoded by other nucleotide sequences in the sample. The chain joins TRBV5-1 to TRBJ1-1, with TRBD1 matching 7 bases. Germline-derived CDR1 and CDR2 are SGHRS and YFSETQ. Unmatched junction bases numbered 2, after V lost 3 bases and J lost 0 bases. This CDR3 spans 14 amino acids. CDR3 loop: CASSWTGLNTEAFF. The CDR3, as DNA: TGCGCCAGCAGCTGGACAGGCTTGAACACTGAAGCTTTCTTT.

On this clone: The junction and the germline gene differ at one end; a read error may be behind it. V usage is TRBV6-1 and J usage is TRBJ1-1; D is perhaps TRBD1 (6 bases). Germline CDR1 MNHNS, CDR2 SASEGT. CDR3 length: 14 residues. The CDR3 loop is CASSEARGGTEAFF. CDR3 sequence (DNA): TGTGCCAGCAGCGAAGCCAGGGGCGGTACTGAAGCTTTCTTT.

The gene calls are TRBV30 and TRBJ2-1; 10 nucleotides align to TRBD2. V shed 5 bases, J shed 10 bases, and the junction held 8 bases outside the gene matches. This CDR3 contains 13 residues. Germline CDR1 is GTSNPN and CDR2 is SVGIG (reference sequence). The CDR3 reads CAWSRSGRGEQFF. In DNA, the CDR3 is TGTGCCTGGTCCCGCAGCGGGAGGGGGGAGCAGTTCTTC.

The CDR3 DNA reads TGTGCCAGCAGCCTTAGTAGCTACAATGAGCAGTTCTTC. Its protein product is CASSLSSYNEQFF. The chain couples TRBV6-5 to TRBJ2-1; D not resolved. The V end lost 6 bases, the J end lost 3 bases, and 9 bases lay between the germline ends. The CDR3 has 13 amino acids. Per germline, CDR1 MNHEY and CDR2 SVGAGI.

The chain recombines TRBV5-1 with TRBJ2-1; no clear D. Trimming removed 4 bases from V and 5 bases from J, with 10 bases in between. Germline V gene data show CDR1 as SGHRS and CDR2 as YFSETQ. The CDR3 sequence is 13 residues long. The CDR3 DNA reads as TGCGCCAGCAGCGATTTCGGAGACAATGAGCAGTTCTTC. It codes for CASSDFGDNEQFF.

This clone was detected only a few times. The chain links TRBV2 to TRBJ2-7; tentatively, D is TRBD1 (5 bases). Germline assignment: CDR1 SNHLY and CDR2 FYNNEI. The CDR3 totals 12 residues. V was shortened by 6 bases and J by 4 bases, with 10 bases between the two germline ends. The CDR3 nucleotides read TGTGCCAGCAGAGGACACCCATACGAGCAGTACTTC. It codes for CASRGHPYEQYF.

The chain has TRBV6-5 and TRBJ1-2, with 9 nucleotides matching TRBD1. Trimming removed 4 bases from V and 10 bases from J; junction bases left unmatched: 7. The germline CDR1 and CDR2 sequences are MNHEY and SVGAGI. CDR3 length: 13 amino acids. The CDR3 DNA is TGTGCCAGCAGTTTCGGGACAGGGAGGGACTACACCTTC. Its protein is CASSFGTGRDYTF.

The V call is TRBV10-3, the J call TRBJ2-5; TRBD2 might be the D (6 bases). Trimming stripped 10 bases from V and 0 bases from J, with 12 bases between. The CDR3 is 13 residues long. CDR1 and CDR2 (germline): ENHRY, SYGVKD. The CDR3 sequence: CATREADQETQYF. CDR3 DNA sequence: TGTGCCACCAGGGAGGCGGACCAAGAGACCCAGTACTTC.

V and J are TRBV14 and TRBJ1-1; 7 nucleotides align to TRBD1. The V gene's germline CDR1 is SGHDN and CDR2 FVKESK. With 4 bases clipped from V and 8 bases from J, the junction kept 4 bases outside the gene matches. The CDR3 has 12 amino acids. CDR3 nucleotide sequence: TGTGCCAGCAGCCCTCACAGGGGAGAAGCTTTCTTT. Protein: CASSPHRGEAFF.

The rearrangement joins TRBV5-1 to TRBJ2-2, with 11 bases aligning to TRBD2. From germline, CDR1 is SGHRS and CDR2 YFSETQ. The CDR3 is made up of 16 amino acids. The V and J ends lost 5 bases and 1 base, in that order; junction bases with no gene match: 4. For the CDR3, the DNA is TGCGCCAGCAGGGACACTAGCGGGGGGAACACCGGGGAGCTGTTTTTT. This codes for CASRDTSGGNTGELFF.

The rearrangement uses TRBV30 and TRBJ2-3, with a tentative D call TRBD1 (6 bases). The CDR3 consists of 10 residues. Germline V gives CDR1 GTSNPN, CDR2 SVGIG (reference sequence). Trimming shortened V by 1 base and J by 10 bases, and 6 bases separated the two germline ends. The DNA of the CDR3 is TGTGCCTGGAGTGAGGGGGCGCAGTATTTT. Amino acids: CAWSEGAQYF.

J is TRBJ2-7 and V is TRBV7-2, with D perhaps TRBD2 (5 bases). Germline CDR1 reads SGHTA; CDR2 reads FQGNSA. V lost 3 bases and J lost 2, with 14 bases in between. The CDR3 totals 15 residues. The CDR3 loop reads CASSFTKGVPYEQYF. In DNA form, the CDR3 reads TGTGCCAGCAGCTTCACTAAGGGAGTTCCCTACGAGCAGTACTTC.

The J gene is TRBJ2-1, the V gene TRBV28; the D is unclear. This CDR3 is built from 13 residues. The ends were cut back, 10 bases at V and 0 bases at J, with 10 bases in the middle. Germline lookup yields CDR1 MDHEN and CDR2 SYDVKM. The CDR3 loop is CATGVSSYNEQFF. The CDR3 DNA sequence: TGTGCCACCGGAGTTAGCTCCTACAATGAGCAGTTCTTC.

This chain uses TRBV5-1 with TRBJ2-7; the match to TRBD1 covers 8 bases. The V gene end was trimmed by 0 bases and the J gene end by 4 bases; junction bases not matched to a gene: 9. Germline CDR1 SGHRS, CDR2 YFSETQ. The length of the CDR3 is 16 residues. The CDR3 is CASSLDGRGLGYEQYF. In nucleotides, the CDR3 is TGCGCCAGCAGCTTGGATGGCAGGGGGCTAGGATACGAGCAGTACTTC.

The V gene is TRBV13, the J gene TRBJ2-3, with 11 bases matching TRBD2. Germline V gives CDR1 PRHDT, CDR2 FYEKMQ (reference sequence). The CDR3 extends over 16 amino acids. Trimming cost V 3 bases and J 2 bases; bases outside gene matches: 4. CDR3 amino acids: CASSFMTSGNTDTQYF. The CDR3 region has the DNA TGTGCCAGCAGCTTTATGACTAGCGGGAACACAGATACGCAGTATTTT. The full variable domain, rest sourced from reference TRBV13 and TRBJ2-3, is AAGVIQSPRHLIKEKRETATLKCYPIPRHDTVYWYQQGPGQDPQFLISFYEKMQSDKGSIPDRFSAQQFSDYHSELNMSSLELGDSALYFCASSFMTSGNTDTQYFGPGTRLTVL.

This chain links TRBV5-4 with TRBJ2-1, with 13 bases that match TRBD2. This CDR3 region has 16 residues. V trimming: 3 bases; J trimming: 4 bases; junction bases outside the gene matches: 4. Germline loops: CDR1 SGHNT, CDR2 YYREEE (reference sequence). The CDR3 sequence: CASSSRTSGGYNEQFF. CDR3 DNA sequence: TGTGCCAGCAGCTCAAGGACTAGCGGGGGTTACAATGAGCAGTTCTTC.

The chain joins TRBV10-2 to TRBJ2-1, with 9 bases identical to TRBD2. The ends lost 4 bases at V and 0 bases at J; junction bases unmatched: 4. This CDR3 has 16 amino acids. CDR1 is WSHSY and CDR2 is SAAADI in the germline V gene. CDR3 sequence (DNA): TGCGCCAGCAGTGCTAGCGGGATCAGCTCCTACAATGAGCAGTTCTTC. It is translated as CASSASGISSYNEQFF.

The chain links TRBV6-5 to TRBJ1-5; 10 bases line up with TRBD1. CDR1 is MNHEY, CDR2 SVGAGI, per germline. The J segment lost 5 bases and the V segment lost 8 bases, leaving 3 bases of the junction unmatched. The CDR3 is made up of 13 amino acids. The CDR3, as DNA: TGTGCCAGCGGGGACAGGGGAGATCAGCCCCAGCATTTT. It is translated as CASGDRGDQPQHF.